The 19 T cell receptor beta chains below come from one sample, sequenced in a study of blood T cells in healthy people across ages. Combining a sample-barcoded 5' primer with a J-beta primer mix, a second PCR ran for about 6 to 12 cycles. MiXCR, run by TCRdb on the 5' RACE reads, gives a single entry per CDR3 protein. The profile shows fewer than 700,000 distinct CDR3 sequences, 40% to 50% of them singletons. The sample was blood. The receptors derive from a man older than 75 in good health.

The chain carries TRBV4-1 and TRBJ2-1; tentatively, D is TRBD1 (5 bases). This CDR3 comprises 16 residues. With 1 base removed from V and 1 base from J, the gap between germline ends came to 11 bases. CDR1 and CDR2 from the germline V gene are MGHRA and YSYEKL. CDR3 DNA sequence: TGCGCCAGCAGCCAAGCCCAGGGTTTGTCCTACAATGAGCAGTTCTTC. This sequence encodes CASSQAQGLSYNEQFF.

This clonotype occurred a few times. V gene TRBV4-3 combines with J gene TRBJ2-3, with no clear D. Trimming stripped 1 base from V and 0 bases from J, with 11 bases between. Germline V lookup: CDR1 LGHNA, CDR2 YSLEER. CDR3 length equals 16 residues. The CDR3 here is CASSQAAVSSTDTQYF. In DNA form, the CDR3 reads TGCGCCAGCAGCCAAGCTGCGGTTTCTAGCACAGATACGCAGTATTTT.

CDR3 sequence (DNA): TGCAGTGCTAGTAGCGAAGAGACCCAGTACTTC. Amino acid sequence: CSASSEETQYF. The chain couples TRBV20-1 to TRBJ2-5; D perhaps matches TRBD2 (5 bases). The CDR3 sequence is 11 residues long. Germline lookup yields CDR1 DFQATT and CDR2 SNEGSKA (reference sequence). V lost 3 bases and J lost 3, with 5 bases in between.

The chain combines TRBV9 with TRBJ2-1; 9 bases line up with TRBD2. Trimming removed 0 bases from V and 6 bases from J; junction bases left unmatched: 4. Germline assignment: CDR1 SGDLS and CDR2 YYNGEE. The length of the CDR3 is 15 residues. Written as DNA, the CDR3 is TGTGCCAGCAGCGTAGGAGCGGGAGGATTCAATGAGCAGTTCTTC. It specifies CASSVGAGGFNEQFF.

The chain employs TRBV20-1 and TRBJ1-2, with TRBD1 identical over 8 bases. This CDR3 region has 13 residues. With 4 bases clipped from V and 3 bases from J, the junction kept 4 bases outside the gene matches. Germline V CDR1 and CDR2: DFQATT, SNEGSKA (reference sequence). In DNA form, the CDR3 reads TGCAGTGCTAAGACAGGGGATTACTATGGCTACACCTTC. It codes for CSAKTGDYYGYTF.

The chain has TRBV18 and TRBJ2-3; 7 nucleotides line up with TRBD1. The CDR3 loop spans 16 amino acids. Germline V gives CDR1 KGHSH, CDR2 LQKENI. The trim removed 6 bases at V and 0 bases at J, leaving 9 bases unmatched. The CDR3 DNA reads as TGTGCCAGCTCGCTCAGACAGGGACCTAGCACAGATACGCAGTATTTT. It is translated as CASSLRQGPSTDTQYF.

The rearrangement uses TRBV20-1 and TRBJ2-4; 12 bases match TRBD2. The J call may be faulty, since TRBJ2-5 better matches the DNA end. The germline CDR1 and CDR2 sequences are DFQATT and SNEGSKA (reference sequence). The length of the CDR3 is 16 residues. This CDR3 is CSASPLAGGPGETQYF. Here the CDR3 DNA reads TGCAGTGCCAGCCCCCTAGCGGGAGGGCCGGGTGAGACCCAGTACTTC.

The J gene is TRBJ2-2, the V gene TRBV3-1; D is uncertain. CDR3 size: 13 residues. The germline V gene encodes CDR1 LGHDT and CDR2 YNNKEL (reference sequence). V was pared by 5 bases and J by 6 bases, with 10 bases between. CDR3 sequence: CASSTRVAGELFF. As DNA, the CDR3 is TGTGCCAGCAGCACACGGGTAGCCGGGGAGCTGTTTTTT.

The V call is TRBV27, the J call TRBJ2-7, with no clear D. The CDR3 runs to 15 residues. The V gene's germline CDR1 is MNHEY and CDR2 SMNVEV (reference sequence). Trimming pared 5 bases from V and 0 bases from J, leaving 14 bases between. The CDR3 sequence: CASSPRATASYEQYF. The CDR3 DNA follows: TGTGCCAGCAGTCCACGGGCCACGGCCTCCTACGAGCAGTACTTC.

This clonotype was counted between two and nine times. This chain joins TRBV5-1 and TRBJ1-1, with TRBD1 matching over 7 bases. In germline, CDR1 is SGHRS, CDR2 YFSETQ. The length of the CDR3 is 14 residues. With V trimmed by 2 bases and J by 7 bases, 8 bases remained unmatched. The CDR3 spells CASSFGRDSNEAFF. CDR3 in DNA: TGCGCCAGCAGCTTTGGGAGGGACAGCAATGAAGCTTTCTTT.

V usage is TRBV4-2 and J usage is TRBJ2-6; perhaps TRBD1 as D (5 bases). The germline V gene has CDR1 LGHNA and CDR2 YNFKEQ. The length of the CDR3 is 19 residues. The V gene lost 1 base and the J gene lost 0 bases, with 16 bases spanning the gap. CDR3 DNA sequence: TGTGCCAGCAGCCAAGTTCTACAGGTGGCCGCCTCTGGGGCCAACGTCCTGACTTTC. It is translated as CASSQVLQVAASGANVLTF.

The chain employs TRBV29-1 and TRBJ2-7; 12 nucleotides match TRBD2. Germline values: CDR1 SQVTM, CDR2 ANQGSEA. This CDR3 is 13 amino acids long. The V gene end was trimmed by 7 bases and the J gene end by 7 bases; junction bases not matched to a gene: 8. Here the CDR3 reads CSAATSGRREQYF. CDR3 bases: TGCAGCGCCGCCACTAGCGGGAGGCGGGAGCAGTACTTC.

In this sample, this clonotype turned up a few times. J is TRBJ1-1 and V is TRBV12-3 or TRBV12-4; 10 bases agree with TRBD1. The V gene end was trimmed by 6 bases and the J gene end by 6 bases; junction bases not matched to a gene: 7. The CDR3 runs 14 residues. The CDR3: CASRGDRGVAEAFF. The DNA for the CDR3 is TGTGCCAGCAGAGGGGACAGGGGTGTCGCTGAAGCTTTCTTT.

As regards this clonotype: A much bigger clone sits one base away, suggesting this may be a read error. CDR3 sequence reads: CACSPGRRSGANVLTF. CDR3 nucleotides: TGTGCCTGCAGCCCAGGCCGTAGGTCTGGGGCCAACGTCCTGACTTTC. The chain carries TRBV7-2 and TRBJ2-6; D gene ambiguous. Germline values: CDR1 SGHTA, CDR2 FQGNSA. The length of the CDR3 is 16 residues. The full variable domain, with the rest looked up from reference TRBV7-2 and TRBJ2-6, is GAGVSQSPSNKVTEKGKDVELRCDPISGHTALYWYRQSLGQGLEFLIYFQGNSAPDKSGLPSDRFSAERTGGSVSTLTIQRTQQEDSAVYLCACSPGRRSGANVLTFGAGSRLTVL.

Worth noting for this clonotype: At one end the junction does not follow the germline gene, possibly because of a read error. The chain uses TRBV7-2 and TRBJ2-5; TRBD2 might be the D (5 bases). This CDR3 spans 15 amino acids. Germline V gene lookup returns CDR1 SGHTA and CDR2 FQGNSA. The CDR3 is CVSGSSGISANEQYF. The CDR3 nucleotides are TGTGTCAGCGGCTCGAGCGGAATCTCGGCCAATGAGCAGTACTTC.

This clonotype was detected many times. The rearrangement uses TRBV12-3 or TRBV12-4 and TRBJ2-5; D not resolved. The V gene lost 6 bases and the J gene lost 1 base, with 3 bases spanning the gap. The CDR3 runs to 11 residues. The DNA of the CDR3 is TGTGCCAGCAGGGCCCAAGAGACCCAGTACTTC. Its protein is CASRAQETQYF.

This clonotype was found a few times. This chain connects TRBV30 to TRBJ2-3; tentative D call: TRBD2 (5 bases). This CDR3 spans 13 amino acids. The germline V and J ends were trimmed by 5 bases and 1 base, with 10 bases remaining between them. Germline V gene data show CDR1 as GTSNPN and CDR2 as SVGIG (reference sequence). CDR3 nucleotide sequence: TGTGCCTGGGCTGGAGGCCGCACAGATACGCAGTATTTT. This encodes CAWAGGRTDTQYF.

This chain links TRBV6-6 with TRBJ2-2; 7 bases map to TRBD2. The germline CDR1 and CDR2 sequences are MNHNY and SVGAGI (reference sequence). J was trimmed by 3 bases and V by 4 bases; bases with no gene match: 11. The CDR3 extends over 17 amino acids. The chain's CDR3 is CASSLGVRLAHTGELFF. The CDR3, as DNA: TGTGCCAGCAGTTTAGGGGTTCGACTAGCACACACCGGGGAGCTGTTTTTT.

V usage is TRBV12-3 or TRBV12-4 and J usage is TRBJ1-1, with 9 bases that match TRBD1. Germline trimming cut 4 bases from V and 6 bases from J; bases unmatched to any gene: 6. The CDR3 is made up of 14 amino acids. The chain's CDR3 is CASSWDRVSAEAFF. CDR3 nucleotide sequence: TGTGCCAGCAGTTGGGACAGGGTGAGTGCTGAAGCTTTCTTT.